A single sample is the source of the 14 T cell receptor beta chains below, sequenced in a study of shared T cell receptors in the human thymus. Assay: immunoSEQ multiplex PCR; the TCRdb copy retains only in-frame clones and omits some. The sample consists of 700,000 or so clones, approximately 85% of them appearing once. The same data also went into a second study, on human thymus T cells.

Material for sequencing was thymocytes. The receptors come from a girl under two years old with a congenital heart defect.

The chain carries TRBV19 and TRBJ2-5; a possible D gene is TRBD2 (5 bases). Trimming stripped 6 bases from V and 4 bases from J, with 24 bases between. This CDR3 region has 17 residues. CDR1 is LNHDA and CDR2 is SQIVND in the germline V gene (reference sequence). The CDR3 sequence is CASRPPPEVGEGETQYF. In nucleotides, the CDR3 is TGTGCCAGTAGGCCCCCTCCCGAAGTAGGAGAGGGAGAGACCCAGTACTTC.

V gene TRBV9 combines with J gene TRBJ1-2; 8 bases agree with TRBD1. V trimming: 1 base; J trimming: 1 base; junction bases outside the gene matches: 9. Germline CDR1 and CDR2: SGDLS and YYNGEE. This CDR3 spans 17 amino acids. CDR3 protein: CASSVSDRVRLNYGYTF. The DNA of the CDR3 is TGTGCCAGCAGCGTATCGGACAGGGTCCGACTTAACTATGGCTACACCTTC.

J is TRBJ2-1 and V is TRBV5-1; no definite D call. Looked up from germline, CDR1 is SGHRS and CDR2 is YFSETQ. Trimming removed 0 bases from V and 10 bases from J, with 11 bases in between. The CDR3 loop spans 13 amino acids. CDR3 coding DNA: TGCGCCAGCAGCTTGGCTTCTATCCACGAGCAGTTCTTC. The encoded protein is CASSLASIHEQFF.

The rearrangement joins TRBV6-6 to TRBJ1-1; D not certain. Deletions cut 2 bases from V and 2 bases from J, with 9 bases between. The CDR3 is 14 residues long. Per germline, CDR1 MNHNY and CDR2 SVGAGI (reference sequence). The CDR3 protein is CASSYARSNTEAFF. The DNA of the CDR3 is TGTGCCAGCAGTTACGCCAGGTCCAACACTGAAGCTTTCTTT.

CDR3: CASSHTGTSGSYEQYF. The CDR3 DNA is TGTGCCAGCAGCCACACCGGGACTAGCGGTTCCTACGAGCAGTACTTC. The rearrangement uses TRBV7-9 and TRBJ2-7, with 11 bases aligning to TRBD2. V gave up 5 bases and J gave up 1 base; unmatched junction bases: 7. Looked up from germline, CDR1 is SEHNR and CDR2 is FQNEAQ (reference sequence). This CDR3 comprises 16 residues.

The chain recombines TRBV18 with TRBJ2-2; 7 bases are a match to TRBD2. Germline CDR1 reads KGHSH; CDR2 reads LQKENI. This CDR3 region has 17 residues. V was clipped by 2 bases and J by 4 bases; unmatched bases: 10. CDR3 in DNA: TGTGCCAGCTCACCATCTACGGGGGGTTTGAGCACCGGGGAGCTGTTTTTT. Translating it yields CASSPSTGGLSTGELFF.

This chain connects TRBV9 to TRBJ1-3; 7 positions match TRBD1. V lost 8 bases to trimming and J lost 2 bases; unmatched junction nucleotides: 7. Germline CDR1 is SGDLS and CDR2 is YYNGEE. The CDR3 length is 14 residues. The CDR3 coding sequence is TGTGCCAGTGGACCCACAGGGGCTGGAAACACCATATATTTT. Encoded protein: CASGPTGAGNTIYF.

The chain is built from TRBV6-1 and TRBJ1-1; maybe TRBD1 (5 bases). V was trimmed by 1 base and J by 0 bases, leaving 18 bases between them. This CDR3 region has 18 residues. Germline CDR1 is MNHNS and CDR2 is SASEGT. This chain's CDR3 is CASSEEWGRVSMNTEAFF. In DNA, the CDR3 is TGTGCCAGCAGTGAAGAGTGGGGCAGGGTCTCAATGAACACTGAAGCTTTCTTT.

The chain couples TRBV27 to TRBJ2-2; tentative D call: TRBD1 (6 bases). Trimming shortened V by 4 bases and J by 3 bases, and 12 bases separated the two germline ends. CDR1 is MNHEY and CDR2 is SMNVEV in the germline V gene (reference sequence). This CDR3 region has 15 residues. The CDR3 sequence is CASSSDRSHTGELFF. CDR3 nucleotides: TGTGCCAGCAGTTCTGACAGGAGCCACACCGGGGAGCTGTTTTTT.

V and J are TRBV19 and TRBJ1-1; D remains ambiguous. The CDR3 is 15 amino acids. V was trimmed by 8 bases and J by 3 bases, leaving 19 bases between them. Per germline, CDR1 LNHDA and CDR2 SQIVND (reference sequence). The CDR3 DNA follows: TGTGCCAGTCAGACATCGGCAGGTTACCACACTGAAGCTTTCTTT. Protein product: CASQTSAGYHTEAFF.

The V gene is TRBV9, the J gene TRBJ2-3, with TRBD2 identical over 14 bases. The CDR3 has 16 amino acids. Germline V CDR1 and CDR2: SGDLS, YYNGEE. Trimming took 0 bases from V and 4 from J; bases not matched to a gene: 1. The CDR3 nucleotides are TGTGCCAGCAGCGTAGGGGGACTAGCGGGGGCAGATACGCAGTATTTT. This encodes CASSVGGLAGADTQYF.

This clone was picked up one time. The rearrangement joins TRBV27 to TRBJ1-5; weak D call: TRBD1 (5 bases). There are 16 residues in the CDR3. The germline V gene has CDR1 MNHEY and CDR2 SMNVEV (reference sequence). Trimming shortened V by 4 bases and J by 2 bases, and 15 bases separated the two germline ends. The CDR3 DNA reads as TGTGCCAGCAGTTCGCGGGACCCCGGGGGCAATCAGCCCCAGCATTTT. Translating gives CASSSRDPGGNQPQHF.

The chain combines TRBV5-4 with TRBJ1-1; D is perhaps TRBD1 (6 bases). Trimming cost V 7 bases and J 1 base, with 8 bases left between them. The CDR3 covers 12 residues. Germline-derived CDR1 and CDR2 are SGHNT and YYREEE (reference sequence). The CDR3 loop reads CASRRGNTEAFF. The CDR3 DNA reads as TGTGCCAGCCGCAGGGGGAACACTGAAGCTTTCTTT.

This chain joins TRBV5-8 and TRBJ2-2; 9 nucleotides align to TRBD2. J was trimmed by 3 bases and V by 3 bases; bases with no gene match: 12. This CDR3 has 18 amino acids. CDR1 SGHTS and CDR2 YDEGEE come from the germline V gene. The DNA of the CDR3 is TGTGCCAGCAGCTGCCGACTAGCGGTACATACCTACACCGGGGAGCTGTTTTTT. As protein: CASSCRLAVHTYTGELFF.